The rows below give T cell receptor beta chains drawn from one sample of a study of cytomegalovirus exposure and HLA in healthy donors. Using immunoSEQ multiplex PCR, the repertoire was profiled, and TCRdb retains in-frame clones only, with some absent. The repertoire table contains under 150,000 clones. The sample comprised PBMCs. The receptor set was obtained from a woman aged 60 to 75 in good health and CMV-seronegative. Both conserved end residues are trimmed from each CDR3. Fields, in order: V gene, CDR3 length, CDR3 protein.

v_gene: TRBV28
len: 10
CDR3aa: ASSGRGQYSW

v_gene: TRBV28
len: 15
CDR3aa: ASSYPKGQGKVGEQY

v_gene: TRBV2
len: 14
CDR3aa: ASSPPGQGFPYEQY

v_gene: TRBV4-1
len: 12
CDR3aa: ASSQFPGNTEAF

v_gene: TRBV18
len: 17
CDR3aa: ASSPTDRGLVSYNSPLH

v_gene: TRBV11-2
len: 15
CDR3aa: ASSPTRGRSAWNEQY

v_gene: TRBV2
len: 12
CDR3aa: ASSDRGYLTEAF

v_gene: TRBV7-3
len: 15
CDR3aa: ASSLYVAGGLGETQY

v_gene: TRBV2
len: 10
CDR3aa: ASYRLAGEQY

v_gene: TRBV18
len: 11
CDR3aa: ASSPDRVHEQY

v_gene: TRBV5-1
len: 13
CDR3aa: ASSLGLASTDTQY

v_gene: TRBV5-1
len: 10
CDR3aa: ASSLSGEGYT

v_gene: TRBV4-1
len: 14
CDR3aa: ASSQFFRDSNQPQH

v_gene: TRBV7-3
len: 11
CDR3aa: ASSLKTDSPLH

v_gene: TRBV5-4
len: 14
CDR3aa: ASSSGTSGRTGELF

v_gene: TRBV19
len: 14
CDR3aa: ASSTTSVGSYNEQF

v_gene: TRBV9
len: 12
CDR3aa: ASNEASGADTQY

v_gene: TRBV7-9
len: 11
CDR3aa: ASDSGGTDTQY

v_gene: TRBV28
len: 16
CDR3aa: ASSWGLAGGQPLNVLT

v_gene: TRBV7-9
len: 13
CDR3aa: ASSRGAGKADTQY

v_gene: TRBV28
len: 13
CDR3aa: ASRPGGRMHQPQH

v_gene: TRBV11-2
len: 13
CDR3aa: ASSLFATMPFEQY

v_gene: TRBV6-6
len: 14
CDR3aa: ASSGTSWELGYEQY

v_gene: TRBV18
len: 12
CDR3aa: ASSPSLEDHEQY

v_gene: TRBV5-4
len: 16
CDR3aa: ASSPLKQGGPGANVLT

v_gene: TRBV7-9
len: 13
CDR3aa: ASSLGTGGYQPQH

v_gene: TRBV5-6
len: 14
CDR3aa: ASSSPGTLVGPEQY

v_gene: TRBV2
len: 10
CDR3aa: ASKREGYEQY

v_gene: TRBV28
len: 10
CDR3aa: ASSQRPIEQF

v_gene: TRBV19
len: 13
CDR3aa: ASRAGSYNTGELF

v_gene: TRBV15
len: 13
CDR3aa: ATSIGQGGNSPLH

v_gene: TRBV28
len: 12
CDR3aa: ASSSGGAGQPQH

v_gene: TRBV5-1
len: 13
CDR3aa: ASSRTGTANSPLH

v_gene: TRBV7-6
len: 13
CDR3aa: ASSLAGGPVDTQY

v_gene: TRBV9
len: 13
CDR3aa: ASSGQRPWTDTQY

v_gene: TRBV28
len: 13
CDR3aa: ASSLGRQGAREQY

v_gene: TRBV14
len: 14
CDR3aa: ASSQGTGLSIYGYT

v_gene: TRBV9
len: 13
CDR3aa: ASSLGTGGTYEQY

v_gene: TRBV9
len: 14
CDR3aa: ASSVRGESSGNTIY

v_gene: TRBV13
len: 13
CDR3aa: ASSSRDRASDTQY

v_gene: TRBV9
len: 12
CDR3aa: ASSGTGTTYEQY

v_gene: TRBV28
len: 13
CDR3aa: ASSQPPGSYQPQH

v_gene: TRBV10-3
len: 11
CDR3aa: AITTGGSTEAF

v_gene: TRBV27
len: 12
CDR3aa: ASQEVPGANVLT

v_gene: TRBV6-5
len: 12
CDR3aa: ASSPERGPYGYT

v_gene: TRBV19
len: 12
CDR3aa: ASIEQGGGTEAF

v_gene: TRBV1
len: 12
CDR3aa: TSSQTGGNTEAF

v_gene: TRBV5-8
len: 11
CDR3aa: ASSLAGGQPQH

v_gene: TRBV5-1
len: 11
CDR3aa: ASSLGPGQPQH

v_gene: TRBV6-5
len: 13
CDR3aa: ASSPSGSSYNEQF

v_gene: TRBV29-1
len: 13
CDR3aa: SVARQGPNTGELF

v_gene: TRBV10-1
len: 11
CDR3aa: ASSARLRDEQF

v_gene: TRBV5-1
len: 15
CDR3aa: ASSAQTSAHPYNEQF

v_gene: TRBV7-9
len: 10
CDR3aa: ASSYTSGEQF

v_gene: TRBV6-5
len: 11
CDR3aa: ASSYRGGQPQH